A single sample is the source of the 20 T cell receptor beta chains below, sequenced in a study of blood T cell repertoires in COVID-19. Using immunoSEQ multiplex PCR, the repertoire was profiled, and TCRdb retains in-frame clones only, with some absent. Of some 180,000 clones listed, around 82% are singletons. Sequencing was carried out using PBMCs or T cells enriched from blood (not recorded which). These receptors were collected from a woman aged 60-75 years with acute COVID-19.

The V and J genes are TRBV28 and TRBJ1-4, with D possibly being TRBD1 (6 bases). CDR3 length: 15 residues. V was trimmed by 6 bases and J by 5 bases, leaving 16 bases between them. The germline V gene encodes CDR1 MDHEN and CDR2 SYDVKM. The CDR3 protein is CASSQDTDRNEKLFF. CDR3 coding DNA: TGTGCCAGCAGCCAGGATACCGACAGGAATGAAAAACTGTTTTTT. Full variable domain (rest looked up from reference TRBV28 and TRBJ1-4): DVKVTQSSRYLVKRTGEKVFLECVQDMDHENMFWYRQDPGLGLRLIYFSYDVKMKEKGDIPEGYSVSREKKERFSLILESASTNQTSMYLCASSQDTDRNEKLFFGSGTQLSVL.

V usage is TRBV30 and J usage is TRBJ1-3; D gene uncertain. CDR1 is GTSNPN and CDR2 is SVGIG in the germline V gene (reference sequence). With 5 bases removed from V and 0 bases from J, the gap between germline ends came to 8 bases. The CDR3 consists of 13 residues. The CDR3 DNA reads as TGTGCCTGGGAGTTCGGCTCTGGAAACACCATATATTTT. Its protein is CAWEFGSGNTIYF.

The table lists this clone with a count of one. This chain joins TRBV5-1 and TRBJ2-1, with 10 bases fitting TRBD2. The CDR3 runs to 16 residues. In germline, CDR1 is SGHRS, CDR2 YFSETQ. After removal of 3 bases from V and 7 bases from J, the junction contained 10 bases not matched to a gene. The CDR3 here is CASSSLTSGSSNEQFF. DNA of the CDR3: TGCGCCAGCAGCTCTCTGACTAGCGGGTCAAGTAATGAGCAGTTCTTC.

This clone was counted ten times or more. This specimen includes other DNA sequences encoding the same CDR3. The chain carries TRBV11-2 and TRBJ2-5; perhaps TRBD2 as D (6 bases). The V end lost 1 base, the J end lost 2 bases, and 14 bases lay between the germline ends. CDR3 size: 16 residues. Looked up from germline, CDR1 is SGHAT and CDR2 is FQNNGV. CDR3 region: CASSLVGGGRQETQYF. The CDR3 DNA reads TGTGCCAGCAGCTTAGTCGGGGGAGGTAGGCAAGAGACCCAGTACTTC.

The rearrangement links TRBV7-2 to TRBJ1-6; 8 bases are a match to TRBD1. Unmatched junction bases numbered 2, after V lost 1 base and J lost 6 bases. The CDR3 runs 15 residues. The V gene's germline CDR1 is SGHTA and CDR2 FQGNSA. The CDR3 loop reads CASSLGTGSNSPLHF. The CDR3, as DNA: TGTGCCAGCAGCTTAGGGACAGGGAGTAATTCACCCCTCCACTTT.

This clone was seen only once. This CDR3 is missing its conserved last phenylalanine or tryptophan, likely due to a read error. The DNA is omitted, as the CDR3 cannot be located on it reliably, and the CDR3 follows TCRdb's listing. V gene TRBV28 combines with J gene TRBJ1-1. The germline V gene encodes CDR1 MDHEN and CDR2 SYDVKM. The CDR3 has 11 residues if both end residues are counted. The chain's CDR3 is CASSSNYRAVL.

This sequence joins TRBV27 and TRBJ1-1; D gene unclear. Trimming took off 4 bases at V and 5 bases at J, with 11 bases between the two ends. CDR3 size: 13 residues. Germline CDR1 reads MNHEY; CDR2 reads SMNVEV (reference sequence). The CDR3 here is CASSSLRGTEAFF. The CDR3 DNA is TGTGCCAGCAGTTCCCTCCGCGGGACTGAAGCTTTCTTT.

This chain links TRBV7-9 with TRBJ2-7; 7 bases are shared with TRBD1. V dropped 3 bases and J dropped 2; count of bases not matched to a gene: 4. The CDR3 contains 14 residues. The germline V gene has CDR1 SEHNR and CDR2 FQNEAQ (reference sequence). DNA of the CDR3: TGTGCCAGCAGCTTGGACAGGACCACCTACGAGCAGTACTTC. Protein sequence: CASSLDRTTYEQYF. Based on the CDR3 plus reference TRBV7-9 and TRBJ2-7, the full variable domain is DTGVSQNPRHKITKRGQNVTFRCDPISEHNRLYWYRQTLGQGPEFLTYFQNEAQLEKSRLLSDRFSAERPKGSFSTLEIQRTEQGDSAMYLCASSLDRTTYEQYFGPGTRLTVT.

The rearrangement uses TRBV5-1 and TRBJ1-5, with TRBD1 identical over 7 bases. Germline-derived CDR1 and CDR2 are SGHRS and YFSETQ. This CDR3 is built from 15 residues. Germline trimming cut 0 bases from V and 4 bases from J; bases unmatched to any gene: 4. The CDR3 nucleotides read TGCGCCAGCAGCTTGGAGCCAGGGGGAAATCAGCCCCAGCATTTT. It yields the protein CASSLEPGGNQPQHF.

This clone was seen many times. This chain joins TRBV6-5 and TRBJ1-5; TRBD1 matches 8 bases. Germline values: CDR1 MNHEY, CDR2 SVGAGI. The CDR3 extends over 14 amino acids. Trimming removed 5 bases from V and 2 bases from J; junction bases left unmatched: 2. The CDR3 DNA sequence: TGTGCCAGCAGTAACAGGGGGGGCAATCAGCCCCAGCATTTT. Translating it yields CASSNRGGNQPQHF.

This clone has a handful of counts. V gene TRBV6-5 combines with J gene TRBJ1-2, with unresolved D. The CDR3 contains 15 residues. Germline V CDR1 and CDR2: MNHEY, SVGAGI. V was clipped by 0 bases and J by 4 bases, with 12 bases between them. CDR3 bases: TGTGCCAGCAGTTACTCGACCCGTGGAGGCTATGGCTACACCTTC. Residues: CASSYSTRGGYGYTF.

This clone was found once. The rearrangement links TRBV2 to TRBJ2-3, with TRBD2 matching over 8 bases. The V and J ends lost 8 bases and 2 bases, in that order; junction bases with no gene match: 9. From germline, CDR1 is SNHLY and CDR2 FYNNEI. CDR3 length: 15 residues. The CDR3 here is CASRGGGRDTDTQYF. The CDR3 nucleotides read TGTGCCAGCCGGGGGGGCGGCAGGGACACAGATACGCAGTATTTT.

This clone was recorded a few times. This chain joins TRBV6-5 and TRBJ2-7, with 8 bases fitting TRBD1. The CDR3 sequence is 14 residues long. V shed 6 bases, J shed 6 bases, and the junction held 10 bases outside the gene matches. CDR1 is MNHEY, CDR2 SVGAGI, per germline. CDR3 region: CASSFGTGRGEQYF. CDR3 coding DNA: TGTGCCAGCAGCTTCGGGACAGGCCGAGGCGAGCAGTACTTC.

The chain recombines TRBV6-5 with TRBJ1-3, with D possibly matching TRBD1 (6 bases). V lost 2 bases, J lost 3 bases, and 8 bases lay in between. The V gene's germline CDR1 is MNHEY and CDR2 SVGAGI. The CDR3 loop spans 14 amino acids. The CDR3, as DNA: TGTGCCAGCAGTTACGGACAGAATGGAAACACCATATATTTT. Residues: CASSYGQNGNTIYF.

This sequence joins TRBV12-3 or TRBV12-4 and TRBJ2-7; 8 bases fit TRBD1. The CDR3 is made up of 13 amino acids. J gave up 3 bases and V 6 bases, and 4 bases lay outside the gene matches. The CDR3 bases are TGTGCCAGCAGACTGGGACAGGACTACGAGCAGTACGTC. This gives the protein CASRLGQDYEQYV.

V is TRBV4-3 and J is TRBJ1-3; no firm D call. The CDR3 is 13 amino acids. Trimming removed 0 bases from V and 7 bases from J, with 7 bases in between. CDR1 is LGHNA and CDR2 is YSLEER in the germline V gene. The CDR3 bases are TGCGCCAGCAGCCAAGATCCCGGGAACACCATATATTTT. This encodes CASSQDPGNTIYF.

The chain uses TRBV6-2 or TRBV6-3 and TRBJ2-3; 8 bases line up with TRBD2. Germline loops: CDR1 MNHEY, CDR2 SVGEGT. V shed 6 bases and J 12 bases; nucleotides not matched to a gene: 11. The CDR3 spans 13 residues. The CDR3 sequence: CASSLMGTSFQYF. Written as DNA, the CDR3 is TGTGCCAGCAGCTTGATGGGGACTAGTTTTCAGTATTTT.

In its sample, this clone was seen once. The genes are TRBV11-2 and TRBJ2-2, with 11 nucleotides matching TRBD2. The V gene's germline CDR1 is SGHAT and CDR2 FQNNGV. The length of the CDR3 is 12 residues. The V gene end was trimmed by 5 bases and the J gene end by 13 bases; junction bases not matched to a gene: 3. The CDR3 bases are TGTGCCAGCAGCACTAGCGGGAGAGGGCTGTTTTTT. Amino acids: CASSTSGRGLFF. Drawing the rest from reference TRBV11-2 and TRBJ2-2, the complete variable domain is EAGVAQSPRYKIIEKRQSVAFWCNPISGHATLYWYQQILGQGPKLLIQFQNNGVVDDSQLPKDRFSAERLKGVDSTLKIQPAKLEDSAVYLCASSTSGRGLFFGEGSRLTVL.

The chain joins TRBV10-3 to TRBJ1-6, with 9 positions matching TRBD1. Germline values: CDR1 ENHRY, CDR2 SYGVKD. J gave up 8 bases and V 10 bases, and 15 bases lay outside the gene matches. This CDR3 region has 16 residues. The CDR3 sequence: CATRPSVTGGDSPLHF. The CDR3, as DNA: TGTGCCACGCGGCCGTCTGTAACAGGGGGCGATTCACCCCTCCACTTT.

The CDR3 nucleotides are TGTGCCAGCAGCCTTTATCGCGACAGGGTGGACGGTGAGCAGTTCTTC. Translation gives CASSLYRDRVDGEQFF. The chain employs TRBV14 and TRBJ2-1, with 7 positions matching TRBD1. Unmatched junction bases numbered 15, after V lost 4 bases and J lost 9 bases. Germline values: CDR1 SGHDN, CDR2 FVKESK. The CDR3 is 16 residues long. The variable domain in full, completed from reference TRBV14 and TRBJ2-1, reads EAGVTQFPSHSVIEKGQTVTLRCDPISGHDNLYWYRRVMGKEIKFLLHFVKESKQDESGMPNNRFLAERTGGTYSTLKVQPAELEDSGVYFCASSLYRDRVDGEQFFGPGTRLTVL.